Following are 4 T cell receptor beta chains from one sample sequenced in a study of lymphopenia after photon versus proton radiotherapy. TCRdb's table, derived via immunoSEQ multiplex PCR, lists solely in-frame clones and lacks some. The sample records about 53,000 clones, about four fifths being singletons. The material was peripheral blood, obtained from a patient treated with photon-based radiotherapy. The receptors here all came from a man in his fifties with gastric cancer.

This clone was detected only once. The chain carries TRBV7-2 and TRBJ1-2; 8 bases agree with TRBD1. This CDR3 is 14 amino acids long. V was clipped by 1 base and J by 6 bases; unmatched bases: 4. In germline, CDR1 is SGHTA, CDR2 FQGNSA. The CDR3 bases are TGTGCCAGCAGCTTAGGTGCAGGGGGCGATGGCTACACCTTC. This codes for CASSLGAGGDGYTF.

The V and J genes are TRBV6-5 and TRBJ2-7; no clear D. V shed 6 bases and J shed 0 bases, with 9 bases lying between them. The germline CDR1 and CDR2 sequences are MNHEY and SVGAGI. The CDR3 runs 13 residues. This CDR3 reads CASSTPNSYEQYF. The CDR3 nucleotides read TGTGCCAGCAGCACGCCTAACTCCTACGAGCAGTACTTC.

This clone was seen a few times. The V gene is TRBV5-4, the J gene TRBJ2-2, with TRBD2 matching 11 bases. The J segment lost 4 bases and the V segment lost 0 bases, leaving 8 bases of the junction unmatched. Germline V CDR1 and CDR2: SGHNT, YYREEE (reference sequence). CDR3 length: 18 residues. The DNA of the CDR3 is TGTGCCAGCAGCTTGGAGGTTAGCGGGAGGGCCGGCACCGGGGAGCTGTTTTTT. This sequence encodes CASSLEVSGRAGTGELFF.

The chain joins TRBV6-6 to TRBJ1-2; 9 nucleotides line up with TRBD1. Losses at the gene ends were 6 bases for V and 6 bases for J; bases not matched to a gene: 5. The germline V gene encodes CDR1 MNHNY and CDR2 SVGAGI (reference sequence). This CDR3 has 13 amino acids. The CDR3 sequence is CASSQTGGNGYTF. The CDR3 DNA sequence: TGTGCCAGCAGCCAGACAGGGGGGAATGGCTACACCTTC.